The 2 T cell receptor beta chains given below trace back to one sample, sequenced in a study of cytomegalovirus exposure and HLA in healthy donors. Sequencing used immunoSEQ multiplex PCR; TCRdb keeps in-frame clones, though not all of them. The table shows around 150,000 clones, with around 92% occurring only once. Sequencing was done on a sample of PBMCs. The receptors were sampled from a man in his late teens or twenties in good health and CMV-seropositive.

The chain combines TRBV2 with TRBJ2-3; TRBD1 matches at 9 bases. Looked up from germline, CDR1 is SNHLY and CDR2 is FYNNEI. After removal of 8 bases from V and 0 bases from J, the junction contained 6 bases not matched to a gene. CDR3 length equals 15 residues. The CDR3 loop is CASLPQGASTDTQYF. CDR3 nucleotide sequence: TGTGCCAGCCTCCCACAGGGGGCGAGCACAGATACGCAGTATTTT.

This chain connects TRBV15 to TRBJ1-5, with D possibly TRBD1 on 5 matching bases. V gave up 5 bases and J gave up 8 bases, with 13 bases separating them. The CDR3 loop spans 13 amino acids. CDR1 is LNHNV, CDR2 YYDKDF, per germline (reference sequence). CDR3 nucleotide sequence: TGTGCCACCAGCCCATTCGGGGGTAAGCCCCAGCATTTT. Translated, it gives CATSPFGGKPQHF. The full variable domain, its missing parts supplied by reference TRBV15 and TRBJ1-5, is DAMVIQNPRYQVTQFGKPVTLSCSQTLNHNVMYWYQQKSSQAPKLLFHYYDKDFNNEADTPDNFQSRRPNTSFCFLDIRSPGLGDTAMYLCATSPFGGKPQHFGDGTRLSIL.